The rows below give T cell receptor beta chains drawn from one sample of a study of control samples from healthy donors and cancer patients. Profiled with immunoSEQ multiplex PCR; TCRdb holds only in-frame clones, not every one. Of 100,000 to 120,000 clones in the sample, approximately 83% were seen once. Sequencing was carried out using blood. Receptors originate from a woman in her forties or fifties in good health. The CDR3 runs from the conserved cysteine through the conserved F or W. The order of the fields is V gene, D gene, J gene, clone size, CDR3 DNA, CDR3 protein. D genes are given only for firm matches. Some rows mark clone size as missing; the rest say once, few, many or name a class of expanded clone.

TRBV28,TRBD1,TRBJ1-5,NA,TGTGCCAGCAGATGGACAGGGCCTAATCAGCCCCAGCATTTT,CASRWTGPNQPQHF
TRBV2,TRBD1,TRBJ1-5,NA,TGTGCCAGCAGACCGGACAGGGGGCCGAATCAGCCCCAGCATTTT,CASRPDRGPNQPQHF
TRBV19,TRBD1,TRBJ1-1,NA,TGTGCCAGTAGTATACAGGGGGCCAGCACTGAAGCTTTCTTT,CASSIQGASTEAFF
TRBV5-4,TRBD2,TRBJ2-5,NA,TGTGCCAGCAGCCGCCCGACTAGCGGGGGGGGAGGAGAGACCCAGTACTTC,CASSRPTSGGGGETQYF
TRBV15,TRBD1,TRBJ1-5,NA,TGTGCCACCAGCAGGCGGGACAGGATTAATCAGCCCCAGCATTTT,CATSRRDRINQPQHF
TRBV5-4,TRBD1,TRBJ1-6,NA,TGTGCCAGCAGGGACAGGGGATTGAGTTCCTATAATTCACCCCTCCACTTT,CASRDRGLSSYNSPLHF
TRBV29-1,NA,TRBJ1-2,NA,TGCAGCGCTACCGACAGATGGGGCTACACCTTC,CSATDRWGYTF
TRBV5-4,NA,TRBJ2-3,few,TGTGCCAGCAGCTTGGATAGGGGCGCAGATACGCAGTATTTT,CASSLDRGADTQYF
TRBV6-1,NA,TRBJ1-2,NA,TGTGCCAGCAGTGAACGGCTTAACTATGGCTACACCTTC,CASSERLNYGYTF
TRBV4-3,TRBD1,TRBJ2-7,NA,TGCGCCAGCAGCCAAGAAGGGACAGGGGGCTACGAGCAGTACTTC,CASSQEGTGGYEQYF
TRBV2,NA,TRBJ2-7,NA,TGTGCCAGCAGGGCTAACGGGGCGGCGGGGGAGCAGTACTTC,CASRANGAAGEQYF
TRBV2,TRBD2,TRBJ2-3,NA,TGTGCCAGCAGGTGGCTAGCGGGAGTAGATACGCAGTATTTT,CASRWLAGVDTQYF
TRBV19,NA,TRBJ2-7,NA,TGTGCCAGTAGTAACACCGGGAGCGAGCAGTACTTC,CASSNTGSEQYF
TRBV6-2/TRBV6-3,NA,TRBJ1-4,NA,TGTGCCAGCAGTTTAGAACCAGGACGGGCAACTAATGAAAAACTGTTTTTT,CASSLEPGRATNEKLFF
TRBV5-1,TRBD2,TRBJ2-1,once,TGCGCCAGCAGCTTGGGCTGGGGGCGGGGGACTAGCGGTCTTGAGCAGTTCTTC,CASSLGWGRGTSGLEQFF
TRBV12-5,NA,TRBJ2-3,few,TGTGCTAGTGGTAACCTCAGGGCAGATACGCAGTATTTT,CASGNLRADTQYF
TRBV9,NA,TRBJ1-1,NA,TGTGCCAGCAGGTCGTACGGGGGGACCACTGAAGCTTTCTTT,CASRSYGGTTEAFF
TRBV9,TRBD1,TRBJ1-2,NA,TGTGCCAGCAGCCCGGGACAGGTGGGGGGCTACACCTTC,CASSPGQVGGYTF
TRBV28,NA,TRBJ2-7,NA,TGTGCCAGCAGTTTAATAGGGGGTCAGTCCTACGAGCAGTACTTC,CASSLIGGQSYEQYF
TRBV7-2,TRBD2,TRBJ2-3,NA,TGTGCCAGCAGCTCCCTAGCGGGAGTCCGCACAGATACGCAGTATTTT,CASSSLAGVRTDTQYF
TRBV7-8,TRBD2,TRBJ2-3,few,TGTGCCAGCAGCTTACTCGCGGCTAGCGGAAGCACAGATACGCAGTATTTT,CASSLLAASGSTDTQYF
TRBV6-6,TRBD1,TRBJ2-2,NA,TGTGCCAGCAGTTACATGGGACAGGGGGCTTCCGGGGAGCTGTTTTTT,CASSYMGQGASGELFF
TRBV7-8,TRBD1,TRBJ1-2,NA,TGTGCCAGCAGCTTAGAGGACAGGATCATATATGGCTACACCTTC,CASSLEDRIIYGYTF
TRBV27,NA,TRBJ1-6,NA,TGTGCCAGCAGTCCCCCCCCGGCAGCCCTTACTTATAATTCACCCCTCCACTTT,CASSPPPAALTYNSPLHF
TRBV30,NA,TRBJ1-2,NA,TGTGCCTGGAGTGTACTGCAGGGGTTCTATGGCTACACCTTC,CAWSVLQGFYGYTF
TRBV4-1,NA,TRBJ1-2,few,TGCGCCAGCAGCCATGACTCCGCTAACTATGGCTACACCTTC,CASSHDSANYGYTF
TRBV4-3,TRBD1,TRBJ1-2,NA,TGCGCCAGCAGCCCCAACCGACAGGGAGGTGGCTACACCTTC,CASSPNRQGGGYTF
TRBV5-4,TRBD1,TRBJ1-6,NA,TGTGCCAGCGGGGGGGAGGGGGCTGGCTCACCCCTCCACTTT,CASGGEGAGSPLHF
TRBV6-6,NA,TRBJ2-1,NA,TGTGCCAGCAGTTACAAGGACAATGAGCAGTTCTTC,CASSYKDNEQFF
TRBV7-9,NA,TRBJ1-1,NA,TGTGCCAGCAGCCCACCAGGGGCTGCCGGTAACACTGAAGCTTTCTTT,CASSPPGAAGNTEAFF
TRBV19,NA,TRBJ1-6,NA,TGTGCCAGTAGCCCAAGGGTCGGGGCTGGATCCTATAATTCACCCCTCCACTTT,CASSPRVGAGSYNSPLHF
TRBV2,TRBD2,TRBJ2-1,NA,TGTGCCAGCAGTGAATATGGGGACTACCAAAACAATGAGCAGTTCTTC,CASSEYGDYQNNEQFF
TRBV7-2,NA,TRBJ1-1,NA,TGTGCCAGCAGGAAGGACGCGAACACTGAAGCTTTCTTT,CASRKDANTEAFF
TRBV7-6,TRBD2,TRBJ2-3,NA,TGTGCCAGCAGCTCGGATCCTACTAGCGGGGATTACACAGATACGCAGTATTTT,CASSSDPTSGDYTDTQYF
TRBV5-4,NA,TRBJ1-1,once,TGTGCCAGCAGCTTGGTCCAGGCCGGCGCTGAAGCTTTCTTT,CASSLVQAGAEAFF
TRBV7-2,NA,TRBJ1-2,NA,TGTGCCAGCAGCACGGGGTTTTATGGCTACACCTTC,CASSTGFYGYTF
TRBV6-5,NA,TRBJ2-2,many,TGTGCCAGCTGGGGGGTGGGCGCGAACACCGGGGAGCTGTTTTTT,CASWGVGANTGELFF
TRBV5-1,NA,TRBJ2-5,NA,TGCGCCAGCAGCGGGGGGACGGGGGAGACCCAGTACTTC,CASSGGTGETQYF
TRBV3-1/TRBV3-2,TRBD1,TRBJ1-2,NA,TGTGCCAGCAGCCAAGATCCCAAGGGGGCAGTTGGAGGCTACACCTTC,CASSQDPKGAVGGYTF
TRBV7-8,TRBD1,TRBJ1-4,NA,TGTGCCAGCAGCCCGCCCGGGACAGGGGTCGAAAAACTGTTTTTT,CASSPPGTGVEKLFF
TRBV6-5,NA,TRBJ1-5,NA,TGTGCCAGCAGGGAGCCAGGGAGCAATCAGCCCCAGCATTTT,CASREPGSNQPQHF
TRBV9,TRBD2,TRBJ2-1,NA,TGTGCCAGCGCGACCGGGACTAGGACGTTCTTC,CASATGTRTFF
TRBV30,TRBD1,TRBJ2-6,NA,TGTGCCTGGCGGACAGGAACCTCTGGGGCCAACGTCCTGACTTTC,CAWRTGTSGANVLTF
TRBV6-1,NA,TRBJ1-6,once,TGTGCCAGCAGTGAAGCCGCCCAGGGGTATTCACCCCTCCACTTT,CASSEAAQGYSPLHF
TRBV2,TRBD1,TRBJ1-1,NA,TGTGCCAGCAGGGACAGGGGGCGACGGGAAACTGAAGCTTTCTTT,CASRDRGRRETEAFF
TRBV4-2,NA,TRBJ1-6,few,TGTGCCAGCAGCCAAGAGGTCACAGGGATTACCCTCCACTTT,CASSQEVTGITLHF
TRBV7-5,NA,TRBJ2-2,NA,TGTGCCAGAAGCCCGCGACTGACTGGTACCGGGGAGCTGTTTTTT,CARSPRLTGTGELFF
TRBV6-6,TRBD2,TRBJ2-7,NA,TGTGCCAGCAGTAGCCTAGCGGGGTCTGGCGAGCAGTACTTC,CASSSLAGSGEQYF
TRBV4-3,NA,TRBJ1-2,NA,TGCGCCAGCAGCCAAGATACAGCCAGTGATGGCTACACCTTC,CASSQDTASDGYTF
TRBV11-1,NA,TRBJ2-3,once,TGTGCCAGCAGCTTAGCGGGGACACCCTCAACAGATACGCAGTATTTT,CASSLAGTPSTDTQYF
TRBV5-1,NA,TRBJ1-6,NA,TGCGCCAGCAGCTCGGGGTGGGAAGCCGGAAGGGATTCACCCCTCCACTTT,CASSSGWEAGRDSPLHF
TRBV11-2,NA,TRBJ2-2,NA,TGTGCCAGCAGCAAAAATTGGAGGGAAAGCGCCGGGGAGCTGTTTTTT,CASSKNWRESAGELFF
TRBV29-1,NA,TRBJ1-6,NA,TGCAGCGTTGAGAAGGATTCAGGTTCACCCCTCCACTTT,CSVEKDSGSPLHF
TRBV19,TRBD2,TRBJ2-3,NA,TGTGCCAGTAGTGTCGATAGCGGGAGGCCCACAGATACGCAGTATTTT,CASSVDSGRPTDTQYF
TRBV6-5,NA,TRBJ2-5,NA,TGTGCCAGCAGACCGCAGGGGAAACAAGAGACCCAGTACTTC,CASRPQGKQETQYF